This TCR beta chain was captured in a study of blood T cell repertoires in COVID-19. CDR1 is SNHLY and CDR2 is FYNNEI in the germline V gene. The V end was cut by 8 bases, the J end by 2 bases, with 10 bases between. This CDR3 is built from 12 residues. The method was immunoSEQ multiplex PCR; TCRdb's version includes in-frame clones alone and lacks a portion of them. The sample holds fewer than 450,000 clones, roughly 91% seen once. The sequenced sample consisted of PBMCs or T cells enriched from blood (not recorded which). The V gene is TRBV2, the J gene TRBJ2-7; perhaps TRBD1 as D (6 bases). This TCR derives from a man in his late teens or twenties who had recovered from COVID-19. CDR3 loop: CASGQSTYEQYF. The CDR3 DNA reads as TGTGCCAGCGGACAGTCCACCTACGAGCAGTACTTC.